This T cell receptor beta chain comes out of a study of OX40 agonist ivuxolimab in advanced cancers. Study as a whole: Patients received the agonistic anti-OX40 (CD134) antibody ivuxolimab. Each patient was given ivuxolimab into a vein every 2 weeks, at 0.01 to 10 mg/kg.

The V end lost 2 bases, the J end lost 1 base, and 5 bases lay between the germline ends. This CDR3 is built from 13 residues. Germline CDR1 and CDR2: MNHNY and SVGAGI (reference sequence). Assay used: immunoSEQ multiplex PCR; TCRdb lists only in-frame clones, some missing. The sample comprises 65,000 to 95,000 clones, around 92% of which are singletons, and 0.5% to 0.65% rests with the top ten. This clone was recorded once. The sequence was collected from an adult with an advanced solid tumor such as melanoma, head and neck, liver or kidney cancer. The sequencing used CD4+ or CD8+ T cells sorted from blood, collected in a trial of the OX40 agonist ivuxolimab. V and J are TRBV6-6 and TRBJ1-2, with D possibly matching TRBD1 (5 bases). The CDR3 region has the DNA TGTGCCAGCAGTTACGACAGTAACTATGGCTACACCTTC. As protein: CASSYDSNYGYTF.